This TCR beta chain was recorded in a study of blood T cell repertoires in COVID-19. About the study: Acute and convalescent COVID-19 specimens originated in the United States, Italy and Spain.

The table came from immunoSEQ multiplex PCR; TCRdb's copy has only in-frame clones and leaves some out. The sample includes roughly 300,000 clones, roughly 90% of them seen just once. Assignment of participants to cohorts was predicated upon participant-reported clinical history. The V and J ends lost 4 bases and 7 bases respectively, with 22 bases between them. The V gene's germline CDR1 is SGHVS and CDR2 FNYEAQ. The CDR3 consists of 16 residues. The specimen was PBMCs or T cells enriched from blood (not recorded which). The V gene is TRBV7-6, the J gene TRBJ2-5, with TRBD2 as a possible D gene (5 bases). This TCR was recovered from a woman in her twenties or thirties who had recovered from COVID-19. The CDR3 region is CASSSYRVDIRGTQYF. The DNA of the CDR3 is TGTGCCAGCAGCTCTTACCGGGTAGATATTCGGGGGACCCAGTACTTC.